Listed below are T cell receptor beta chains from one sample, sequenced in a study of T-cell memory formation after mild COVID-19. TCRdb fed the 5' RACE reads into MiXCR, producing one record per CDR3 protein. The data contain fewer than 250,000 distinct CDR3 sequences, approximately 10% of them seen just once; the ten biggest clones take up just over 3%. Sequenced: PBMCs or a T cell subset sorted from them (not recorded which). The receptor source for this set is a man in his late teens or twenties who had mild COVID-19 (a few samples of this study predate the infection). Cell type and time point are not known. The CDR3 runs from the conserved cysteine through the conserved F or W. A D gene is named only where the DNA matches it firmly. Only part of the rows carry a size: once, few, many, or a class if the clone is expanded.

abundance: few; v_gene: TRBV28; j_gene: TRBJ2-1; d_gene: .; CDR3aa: CASSLAGRWEFDEQFF; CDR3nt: TGTGCCAGCAGTTTAGCTGGGCGGTGGGAGTTTGATGAGCAGTTCTTC
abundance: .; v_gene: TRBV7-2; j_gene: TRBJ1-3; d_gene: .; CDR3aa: CASSFAGQPGTGNTIYF; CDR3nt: TGTGCCAGCAGCTTTGCCGGCCAGCCAGGAACTGGAAACACCATATATTTT
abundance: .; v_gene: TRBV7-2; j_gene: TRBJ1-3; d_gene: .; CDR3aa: CASSLVRAGNTIYF; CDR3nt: TGTGCCAGCAGCTTAGTCAGGGCTGGAAACACCATATATTTT
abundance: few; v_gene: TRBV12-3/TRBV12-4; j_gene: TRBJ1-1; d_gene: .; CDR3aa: CASISAENTEAFF; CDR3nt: TGTGCCAGCATTTCGGCCGAGAACACTGAAGCTTTCTTT
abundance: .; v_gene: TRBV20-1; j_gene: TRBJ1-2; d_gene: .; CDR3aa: CSASEEYGYTF; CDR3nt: TGCAGTGCTAGTGAAGAGTATGGCTACACCTTC
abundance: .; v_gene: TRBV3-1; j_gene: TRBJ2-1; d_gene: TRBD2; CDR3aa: CASSPRTSGGAQFF; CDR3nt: TGTGCCAGCAGCCCCAGGACTAGCGGGGGGGCACAGTTCTTC
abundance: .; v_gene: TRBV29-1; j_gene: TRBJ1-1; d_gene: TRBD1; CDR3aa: CSAMDRVNTEAFF; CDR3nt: TGCAGCGCTATGGACAGGGTGAACACTGAAGCTTTCTTT
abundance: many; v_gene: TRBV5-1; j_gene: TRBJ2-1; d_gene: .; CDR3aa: CASSWQDNEQFF; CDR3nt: TGCGCCAGCAGCTGGCAAGACAATGAGCAGTTCTTC
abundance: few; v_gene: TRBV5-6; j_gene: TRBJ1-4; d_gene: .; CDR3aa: CASSLGPREKLFF; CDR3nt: TGTGCCAGCAGCCTGGGACCACGGGAAAAACTGTTTTTT
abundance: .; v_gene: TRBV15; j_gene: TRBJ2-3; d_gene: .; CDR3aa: CATSGKGLSPDTQYF; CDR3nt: TGTGCCACCAGCGGAAAGGGACTTAGTCCAGATACGCAGTATTTT
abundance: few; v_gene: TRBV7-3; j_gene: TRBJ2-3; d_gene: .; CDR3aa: CASSGRGTDTQYF; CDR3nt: TGTGCCAGCAGCGGCAGGGGCACAGATACGCAGTATTTT
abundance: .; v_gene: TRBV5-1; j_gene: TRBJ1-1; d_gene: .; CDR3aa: CASSEGYNTEAFF; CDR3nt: TGCGCCAGCAGCGAGGGATATAACACTGAAGCTTTCTTT
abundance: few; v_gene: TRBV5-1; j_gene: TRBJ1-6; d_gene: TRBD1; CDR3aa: CASSLTRQGGSDNSPLHF; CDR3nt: TGCGCCAGCAGCTTGACCAGACAGGGCGGATCCGATAATTCACCCCTCCACTTT
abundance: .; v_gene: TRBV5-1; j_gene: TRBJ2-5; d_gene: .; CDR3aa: CASSLDGPAGAGGETQYF; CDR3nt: TGCGCCAGCAGCTTGGATGGACCTGCGGGGGCCGGGGGAGAGACCCAGTACTTC
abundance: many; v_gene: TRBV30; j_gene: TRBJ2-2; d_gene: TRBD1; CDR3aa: CAWRNSGQGSGELFF; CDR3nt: TGTGCCTGGAGGAACTCGGGACAGGGCTCCGGGGAGCTGTTTTTT
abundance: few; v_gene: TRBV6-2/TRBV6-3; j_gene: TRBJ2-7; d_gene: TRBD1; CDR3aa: CASSSVRGPTYEQYF; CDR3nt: TGTGCCAGCAGTTCCGTCAGGGGGCCTACCTACGAGCAGTACTTC
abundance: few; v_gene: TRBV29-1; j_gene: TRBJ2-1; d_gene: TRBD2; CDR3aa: CSAGLAGGPSEQFF; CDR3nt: TGCAGCGCCGGACTAGCGGGGGGTCCAAGTGAGCAGTTCTTC
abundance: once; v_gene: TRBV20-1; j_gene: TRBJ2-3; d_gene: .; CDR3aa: CSASWASRATDTQYF; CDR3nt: TGCAGTGCTAGTTGGGCTAGCAGGGCCACAGATACGCAGTATTTT
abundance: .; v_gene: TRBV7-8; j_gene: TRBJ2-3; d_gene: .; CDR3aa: CASSLLLVRDTQYF; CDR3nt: TGTGCCAGCAGCTTATTGTTAGTGAGAGATACGCAGTATTTT
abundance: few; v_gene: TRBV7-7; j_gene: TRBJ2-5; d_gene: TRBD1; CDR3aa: CASSLGPPGQGAQTQYF; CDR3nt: TGTGCCAGCAGCTTAGGACCCCCGGGACAGGGGGCGCAGACCCAGTACTTC
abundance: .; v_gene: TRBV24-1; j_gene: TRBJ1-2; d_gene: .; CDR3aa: CATSDFTGSGYTF; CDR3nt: TGTGCCACCAGTGATTTTACTGGGAGCGGCTACACCTTC
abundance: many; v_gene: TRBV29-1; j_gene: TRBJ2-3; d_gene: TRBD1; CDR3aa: CSVGTGGTDTQYF; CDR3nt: TGCAGCGTTGGGACAGGGGGCACAGATACGCAGTATTTT
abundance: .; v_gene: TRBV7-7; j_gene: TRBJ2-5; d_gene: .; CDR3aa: CASSQEGTQYF; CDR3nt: TGTGCTAGCAGCCAGGAAGGGACCCAGTACTTC
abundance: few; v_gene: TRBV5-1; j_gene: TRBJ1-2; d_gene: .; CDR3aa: CASSLGDLRGGYTF; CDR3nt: TGCGCCAGCAGCTTGGGGGACCTCCGGGGAGGCTACACCTTC
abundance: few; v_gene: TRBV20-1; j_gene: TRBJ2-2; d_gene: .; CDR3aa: CSAPGANTGELFF; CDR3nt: TGCAGTGCTCCGGGAGCGAACACCGGGGAGCTGTTTTTT
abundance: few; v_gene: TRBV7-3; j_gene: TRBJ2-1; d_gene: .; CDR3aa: CASSFGGEQFF; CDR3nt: TGTGCCAGCAGCTTTGGGGGGGAGCAGTTCTTC
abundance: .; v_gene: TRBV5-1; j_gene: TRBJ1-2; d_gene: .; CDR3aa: CASSLSEGVTNYGYTF; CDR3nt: TGCGCCAGCAGCTTGAGTGAGGGCGTAACAAACTATGGCTACACCTTC
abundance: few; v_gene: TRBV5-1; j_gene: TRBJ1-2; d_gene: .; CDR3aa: CASSLALGASYGYTF; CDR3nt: TGCGCCAGCAGCTTGGCCTTAGGGGCCTCATATGGCTACACCTTC
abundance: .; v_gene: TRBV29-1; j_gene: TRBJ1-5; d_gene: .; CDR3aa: CSVGGQANQPQHF; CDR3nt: TGCAGCGTTGGGGGTCAGGCCAATCAGCCCCAGCATTTT
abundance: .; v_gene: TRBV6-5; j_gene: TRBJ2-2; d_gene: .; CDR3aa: CASRSVLTGNTGELFF; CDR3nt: TGTGCCAGCAGGTCGGTGCTGACAGGGAACACCGGGGAGCTGTTTTTT
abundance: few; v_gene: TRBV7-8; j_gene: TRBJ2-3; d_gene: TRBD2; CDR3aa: CASSFRPAGLSTDTQYF; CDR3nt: TGTGCCAGCAGCTTTAGGCCAGCGGGGCTCAGCACAGATACGCAGTATTTT
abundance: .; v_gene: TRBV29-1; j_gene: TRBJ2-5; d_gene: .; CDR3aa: CSVVEGAGETQYF; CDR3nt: TGCAGCGTTGTGGAGGGGGCCGGAGAGACCCAGTACTTC
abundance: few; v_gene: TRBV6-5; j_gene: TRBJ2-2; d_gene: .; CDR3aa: CASSSGPVTGELFF; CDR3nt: TGTGCCAGCAGTTCAGGACCGGTCACCGGGGAGCTGTTTTTT
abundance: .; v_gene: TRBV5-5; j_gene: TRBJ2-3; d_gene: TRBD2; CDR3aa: CASSWGLAVVSDTQYF; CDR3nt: TGTGCCAGCAGCTGGGGACTAGCGGTTGTGTCAGATACGCAGTATTTT
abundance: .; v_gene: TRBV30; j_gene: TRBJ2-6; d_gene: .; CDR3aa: CAWRPSGHFRANVLTF; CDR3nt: TGTGCCTGGAGGCCGAGCGGACATTTTAGGGCCAACGTCCTGACTTTC